The rows below give T cell receptor beta chains drawn from one sample of a study of blood T cells in healthy people across ages. TCRdb analysed the 5' RACE reads with MiXCR anew, one entry per CDR3 protein. The sample has over 750,000 distinct CDR3 sequences; 20% to 25% are singletons. These same data were also listed under a study on T cells of mothers and their children.

The sequencing input was blood. The origin of the receptors is a boy younger than 18 in good health. CDR3s leave out the opening cysteine and the closing phenylalanine or tryptophan.

TRBJ2-1 TRBV4-3 ASSQDRSGGAYNEQF
TRBJ2-2 TRBV30 ALIEGNTGELF
TRBJ1-4 TRBV28 ASSSPGTGTREKLF
- TRBV29-1 SVLPGQGYEQY
TRBJ1-2 TRBV7-6 ASSFLRTRLSLYYGYT
- TRBV9 ASSVGQGGNEQY
TRBJ1-1 TRBV28 ASRITASNTEAF
TRBJ2-4 TRBV29-1 SVEDGGQGDIQY
- TRBV28 ASSSPRGSSGAPLREQY
TRBJ2-1 TRBV7-8 ASSSLATRNEQF
TRBJ2-5 TRBV4-1 ASSQDLGGALETQY
TRBJ2-5 TRBV12-5 ASGLNRASQETQY
TRBJ2-7 TRBV7-9 PSSLVPASSYEQY
- TRBV6-5 ASSETNSYEQY
TRBJ2-3 TRBV11-1 ASSLGQGGGTDTQY
TRBJ2-2 TRBV6-4 ASRDPPGDYTGELF
TRBJ2-7 TRBV10-3 AISAGALSSYEQY
TRBJ1-4 TRBV4-3 ASSQDGRYATNEKLF
TRBJ2-1 TRBV4-2 ASSRGGINEQF
TRBJ2-3 TRBV7-2 ASSLAGGGYTQY
TRBJ2-5 TRBV7-2 ASSSLLAGRGEETQY
TRBJ2-5 TRBV24-1 ATSDFRGSQETQY
TRBJ1-1 TRBV6-2/TRBV6-3 ASSRWTMGLNTEAF
- TRBV7-2 ASSPRDSMETQY